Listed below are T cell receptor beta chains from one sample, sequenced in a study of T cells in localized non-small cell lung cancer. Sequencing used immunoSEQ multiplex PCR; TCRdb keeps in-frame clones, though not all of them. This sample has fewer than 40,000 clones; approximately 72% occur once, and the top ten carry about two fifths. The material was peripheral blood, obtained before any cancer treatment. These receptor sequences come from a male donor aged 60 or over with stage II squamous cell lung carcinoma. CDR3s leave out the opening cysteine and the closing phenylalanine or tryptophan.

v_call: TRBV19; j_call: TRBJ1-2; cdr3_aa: ASSISRQIYGYT
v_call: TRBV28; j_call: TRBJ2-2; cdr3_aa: ASASSTGELF
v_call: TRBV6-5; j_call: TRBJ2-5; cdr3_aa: ASSYLGTGTQETQY
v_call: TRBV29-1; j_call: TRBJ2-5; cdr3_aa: SVERTGAETQY
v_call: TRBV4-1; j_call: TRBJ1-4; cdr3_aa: ASSQELREKLF
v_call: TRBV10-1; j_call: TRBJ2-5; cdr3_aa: ASSVPGLADQETQY
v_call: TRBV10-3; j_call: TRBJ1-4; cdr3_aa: ASARQATNEKLF
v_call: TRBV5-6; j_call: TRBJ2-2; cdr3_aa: ASSFFAVTGELF
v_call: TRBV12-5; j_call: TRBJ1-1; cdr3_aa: ASATNTEAF
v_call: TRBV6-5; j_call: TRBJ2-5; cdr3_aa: ASSFGRGFEETQY
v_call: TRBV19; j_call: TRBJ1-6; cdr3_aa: ASKLQGSSYNSPLH
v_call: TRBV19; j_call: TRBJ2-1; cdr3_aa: ASSIWTPGRENEQF
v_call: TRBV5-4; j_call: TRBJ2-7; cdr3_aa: ASSLASGSQYEQY
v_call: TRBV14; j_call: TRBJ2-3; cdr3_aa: ASSQVGGGTDTQY
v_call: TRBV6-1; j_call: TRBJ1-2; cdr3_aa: ASSNRGLDGYT
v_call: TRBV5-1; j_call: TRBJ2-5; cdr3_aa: ASSLGGGADQETQY
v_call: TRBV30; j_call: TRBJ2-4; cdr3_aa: AWSKGRGDIQY
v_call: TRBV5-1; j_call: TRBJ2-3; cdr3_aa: ASSGRPGQNSDTQY
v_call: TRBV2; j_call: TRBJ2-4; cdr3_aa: ASSTRDGSIQY
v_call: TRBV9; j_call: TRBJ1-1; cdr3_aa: ASSRDSTLEAF
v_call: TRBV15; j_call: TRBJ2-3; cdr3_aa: ATSNPRDSTDTQY
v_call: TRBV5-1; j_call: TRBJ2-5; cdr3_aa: ASSLASSGVKETQY
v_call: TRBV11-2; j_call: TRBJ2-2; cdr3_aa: ASSLRGGHAGELL
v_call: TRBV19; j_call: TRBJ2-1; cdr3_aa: ASRRGLDVSEQF
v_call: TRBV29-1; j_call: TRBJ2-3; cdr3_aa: SVEELGMRGAQY
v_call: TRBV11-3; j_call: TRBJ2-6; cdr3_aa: ASSLEGSGANVLT
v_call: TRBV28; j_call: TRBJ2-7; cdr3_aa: ASSSLYEQY
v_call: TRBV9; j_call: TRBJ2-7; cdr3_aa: ASSPFPGGRGTYEQY
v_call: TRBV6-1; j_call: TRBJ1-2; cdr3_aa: ASSTQTGTGGYT
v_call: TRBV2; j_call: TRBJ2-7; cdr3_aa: ASSAEGYEQY
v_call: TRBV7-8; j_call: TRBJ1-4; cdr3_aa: ASSYVGEKLF
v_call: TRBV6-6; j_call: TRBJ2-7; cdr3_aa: ASREGTSSYEQY
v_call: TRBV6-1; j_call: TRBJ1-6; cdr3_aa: ASSEVSTGTVRSPLH
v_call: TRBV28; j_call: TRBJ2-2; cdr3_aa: ASSDRGGRTGELF
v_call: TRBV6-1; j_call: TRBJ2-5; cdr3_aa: ASSGGGLEETQY
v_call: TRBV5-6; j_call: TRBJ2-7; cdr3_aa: ASSFMGRYEQY
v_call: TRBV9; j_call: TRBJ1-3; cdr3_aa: ASNEAGDSGNTIY